Included here is one TCR beta chain sequence, with context. The data stem from a study of OX40 agonist ivuxolimab in advanced cancers. Profiled with immunoSEQ multiplex PCR; TCRdb holds only in-frame clones, not every one. There are tens of thousands of clones in the sample; about 90% occur only once, and 0.43% lies in the top ten. Germline-derived CDR1 and CDR2 are MNHNS and SASEGT. Trimming shortened V by 3 bases and J by 1 base, and 21 bases separated the two germline ends. This CDR3 spans 18 amino acids. The sequences come from CD4+ or CD8+ T cells sorted from blood, collected in a trial of the OX40 agonist ivuxolimab. The origin of this receptor is an adult with an advanced solid tumor such as melanoma, head and neck, liver or kidney cancer. V and J are TRBV6-1 and TRBJ1-2, with a tentative D call TRBD1 (6 bases). CDR3 nucleotide sequence: TGTGCCAGCAGTGAGTTCTCCCTGGGAGGGGGGAATAACTATGGCTACACCTTC. Amino acids: CASSEFSLGGGNNYGYTF.